This is a list of T cell receptor beta chains from one sample in a study of cytomegalovirus exposure and HLA in healthy donors. The table came from immunoSEQ multiplex PCR; TCRdb's copy has only in-frame clones and leaves some out. Among about 120,000 clones listed, approximately 89% were seen once. The sample comprised PBMCs. Every receptor here comes from a woman in her late teens or twenties in good health and CMV-seronegative. Each CDR3 is given with its conserved first and last residue. The D gene is left open where the match is weak. Not every row has a clone size; where given, it reads once, few, many or a size class.

j_gene: TRBJ1-3
d_gene: TRBD1
abundance: .
v_gene: TRBV18
CDR3aa: CASSPRGQGGNTIYF
CDR3nt: TGTGCCAGCTCACCGCGGGGACAGGGAGGAAACACCATATATTTT

j_gene: TRBJ2-7
d_gene: TRBD2
abundance: .
v_gene: TRBV5-1
CDR3aa: CASSLAGTSGYEQYF
CDR3nt: TGCGCCAGCAGCTTGGCCGGGACTAGCGGGTACGAGCAGTACTTC

j_gene: TRBJ1-4
d_gene: TRBD1
abundance: .
v_gene: TRBV4-1
CDR3aa: CASSSSGTVNEKLFF
CDR3nt: TGCGCCAGCAGCAGCTCCGGGACAGTCAATGAAAAACTGTTTTTT

j_gene: TRBJ2-3
d_gene: TRBD2
abundance: .
v_gene: TRBV13
CDR3aa: CASSLAPKVAGGPNTQYF
CDR3nt: TGTGCCAGCAGCTTAGCCCCAAAAGTAGCGGGAGGGCCGAATACGCAGTATTTT

j_gene: TRBJ1-1
d_gene: .
abundance: .
v_gene: TRBV28
CDR3aa: CASSLPLGGDMNTEAFF
CDR3nt: TGTGCCAGCAGTTTACCCCTAGGAGGGGATATGAACACTGAAGCTTTCTTT

j_gene: TRBJ1-2
d_gene: .
abundance: .
v_gene: TRBV10-2
CDR3aa: CASSEFHLSVPLGYTF
CDR3nt: TGCGCCAGCAGTGAGTTTCATCTTAGTGTTCCTCTTGGCTACACCTTC

j_gene: TRBJ2-5
d_gene: .
abundance: .
v_gene: TRBV6-4
CDR3aa: CASNRRLVGTQYF
CDR3nt: TGTGCCAGCAATAGAAGACTAGTTGGGACCCAGTACTTC

j_gene: TRBJ1-3
d_gene: .
abundance: .
v_gene: TRBV6-5
CDR3aa: CASSYSQGPSGNTIYF
CDR3nt: TGTGCCAGCAGTTACTCTCAGGGCCCCTCTGGAAACACCATATATTTT

j_gene: TRBJ2-1
d_gene: TRBD1
abundance: .
v_gene: TRBV7-8
CDR3aa: CASSPFGTAPGSTYNEQFF
CDR3nt: TGTGCCAGCAGCCCATTCGGGACAGCTCCGGGGAGCACCTACAATGAGCAGTTCTTC

j_gene: TRBJ1-5
d_gene: .
abundance: .
v_gene: TRBV14
CDR3aa: CASSQGARQPQHF
CDR3nt: TGTGCCAGCAGCCAGGGGGCGAGGCAGCCCCAGCATTTT

j_gene: TRBJ2-2
d_gene: TRBD2
abundance: .
v_gene: TRBV6-6
CDR3aa: CASNSGDGTGELFF
CDR3nt: TGTGCCAGCAATAGCGGGGACGGCACCGGGGAGCTGTTTTTT

j_gene: TRBJ1-2
d_gene: TRBD1
abundance: .
v_gene: TRBV19
CDR3aa: CASSIRTGRRGYTF
CDR3nt: TGTGCCAGTAGTATAAGGACAGGGAGGCGAGGCTACACCTTC

j_gene: TRBJ2-6
d_gene: TRBD1
abundance: .
v_gene: TRBV28
CDR3aa: CASRADREFSGANVLTF
CDR3nt: TGTGCCAGCAGGGCGGACAGGGAATTCTCTGGGGCCAACGTCCTGACTTTC

j_gene: TRBJ2-3
d_gene: .
abundance: .
v_gene: TRBV28
CDR3aa: CASRYKNTQYF
CDR3nt: TGTGCCAGCAGATACAAGAATACGCAGTATTTT

j_gene: TRBJ1-2
d_gene: .
abundance: .
v_gene: TRBV10-2
CDR3aa: CASSEHRGNYGYTF
CDR3nt: TGCGCCAGCAGTGAGCATAGGGGGAACTATGGCTACACCTTC

j_gene: TRBJ1-2
d_gene: .
abundance: .
v_gene: TRBV6-5
CDR3aa: CASSLQESLLGYGYTF
CDR3nt: TGTGCCAGCAGTTTACAGGAATCCCTTCTAGGGTATGGCTACACCTTC

j_gene: TRBJ2-5
d_gene: .
abundance: once
v_gene: TRBV25-1
CDR3aa: CASSDLRETQYF
CDR3nt: TGTGCCAGCAGTGATCTTAGAGAGACCCAGTACTTC

j_gene: TRBJ2-3
d_gene: .
abundance: .
v_gene: TRBV6-4
CDR3aa: CASRPSGGIITDTQYF
CDR3nt: TGTGCCAGCAGGCCGAGTGGGGGGATCATCACAGATACGCAGTATTTT

j_gene: TRBJ1-2
d_gene: TRBD1
abundance: .
v_gene: TRBV2
CDR3aa: CASHDGTGNYGYTF
CDR3nt: TGTGCCAGCCACGACGGGACAGGGAACTATGGCTACACCTTC

j_gene: TRBJ2-2
d_gene: TRBD2
abundance: .
v_gene: TRBV5-1
CDR3aa: CASSHGTSGGANTGELFF
CDR3nt: TGCGCCAGCAGCCACGGGACTAGCGGGGGCGCGAACACCGGGGAGCTGTTTTTT

j_gene: TRBJ2-7
d_gene: .
abundance: .
v_gene: TRBV4-2
CDR3aa: CASSQGFGALTTYEQYF
CDR3nt: TGTGCCAGCAGCCAAGGGTTTGGGGCGCTTACGACCTACGAGCAGTACTTC

j_gene: TRBJ1-2
d_gene: .
abundance: few
v_gene: TRBV30
CDR3aa: CAWHRTIYGYTF
CDR3nt: TGTGCCTGGCACAGGACAATCTATGGCTACACCTTC

j_gene: TRBJ2-5
d_gene: TRBD1
abundance: .
v_gene: TRBV2
CDR3aa: CASSTGVETQYF
CDR3nt: TGTGCCAGCAGTACAGGGGTCGAGACCCAGTACTTC

j_gene: TRBJ1-5
d_gene: TRBD1
abundance: .
v_gene: TRBV4-3
CDR3aa: CASSQDLGQGNQPQHF
CDR3nt: TGCGCCAGCAGCCAAGATCTGGGACAGGGGAATCAGCCCCAGCATTTT

j_gene: TRBJ2-3
d_gene: TRBD2
abundance: once
v_gene: TRBV30
CDR3aa: CAWSAPASGGTDTQYF
CDR3nt: TGTGCCTGGAGTGCACCGGCTAGCGGGGGCACAGATACGCAGTATTTT

j_gene: TRBJ2-5
d_gene: TRBD1
abundance: .
v_gene: TRBV7-8
CDR3aa: CASSATGPRGETQYF
CDR3nt: TGTGCCAGCAGCGCGACAGGCCCCAGGGGGGAGACCCAGTACTTC

j_gene: TRBJ2-6
d_gene: .
abundance: .
v_gene: TRBV28
CDR3aa: CASITGAGANVLTF
CDR3nt: TGTGCCAGTATAACCGGGGCTGGGGCCAACGTCCTGACTTTC

j_gene: TRBJ1-1
d_gene: TRBD1
abundance: .
v_gene: TRBV30
CDR3aa: CASLPGQGAVNTEAFF
CDR3nt: TGTGCCTCCCTTCCGGGACAGGGGGCTGTGAACACTGAAGCTTTCTTT

j_gene: TRBJ1-3
d_gene: .
abundance: .
v_gene: TRBV2
CDR3aa: CASSSQIGNTIYF
CDR3nt: TGTGCCAGCAGTTCACAGATAGGAAACACCATATATTTT

j_gene: TRBJ1-1
d_gene: TRBD1
abundance: once
v_gene: TRBV6-6
CDR3aa: CASSYPDRGMNTEAFF
CDR3nt: TGTGCCAGCAGTTACCCGGACAGGGGGATGAACACTGAAGCTTTCTTT

j_gene: TRBJ2-1
d_gene: TRBD1
abundance: .
v_gene: TRBV15
CDR3aa: CATSRDRGTGNPNEQFF
CDR3nt: TGTGCCACCAGCAGAGATCGCGGGACAGGGAATCCCAATGAGCAGTTCTTC

j_gene: TRBJ2-1
d_gene: TRBD2
abundance: .
v_gene: TRBV4-1
CDR3aa: CASSQHSGSPRLYNEQFF
CDR3nt: TGCGCCAGCAGCCAACACAGCGGGAGTCCCCGACTATACAATGAGCAGTTCTTC

j_gene: TRBJ2-2
d_gene: TRBD1
abundance: .
v_gene: TRBV14
CDR3aa: CASSRKLGTANTGELFF
CDR3nt: TGTGCCAGCAGCCGCAAACTTGGGACAGCGAACACCGGGGAGCTGTTTTTT

j_gene: TRBJ2-5
d_gene: TRBD1
abundance: .
v_gene: TRBV27
CDR3aa: CASRPTGAETQYF
CDR3nt: TGTGCCAGCAGGCCGACAGGGGCGGAGACCCAGTACTTC

j_gene: TRBJ2-7
d_gene: TRBD2
abundance: .
v_gene: TRBV7-2
CDR3aa: CASSLDLFGTSGYEQYF
CDR3nt: TGTGCCAGCAGCTTAGACCTCTTTGGGACTAGCGGTTACGAGCAGTACTTC

j_gene: TRBJ2-5
d_gene: .
abundance: .
v_gene: TRBV5-6
CDR3aa: CASSLVGGGETQYF
CDR3nt: TGTGCCAGCAGCTTGGTTGGGGGAGGAGAGACCCAGTACTTC

j_gene: TRBJ2-4
d_gene: TRBD1
abundance: .
v_gene: TRBV4-3
CDR3aa: CASSQVGAGTGALAKNIQYF
CDR3nt: TGCGCCAGCAGCCAAGTCGGGGCGGGGACAGGGGCTCTAGCCAAAAACATTCAGTACTTC

j_gene: TRBJ1-1
d_gene: .
abundance: .
v_gene: TRBV19
CDR3aa: CATGDTEAFF
CDR3nt: TGTGCCACGGGGGACACTGAAGCTTTCTTT

j_gene: TRBJ1-6
d_gene: TRBD1
abundance: .
v_gene: TRBV28
CDR3aa: CASSWPGQGNSPLHF
CDR3nt: TGTGCCAGCAGTTGGCCGGGACAGGGTAATTCACCCCTCCACTTT

j_gene: TRBJ2-1
d_gene: .
abundance: .
v_gene: TRBV28
CDR3aa: CASSRRTIEQFF
CDR3nt: TGTGCCAGCAGTAGGAGGACGATTGAGCAGTTCTTC

j_gene: TRBJ2-5
d_gene: .
abundance: .
v_gene: TRBV29-1
CDR3aa: CSVERQTQETQYF
CDR3nt: TGCAGCGTTGAACGACAGACTCAAGAGACCCAGTACTTC

j_gene: TRBJ1-1
d_gene: .
abundance: .
v_gene: TRBV28
CDR3aa: CASRQNTEAFF
CDR3nt: TGTGCCTCCCGACAGAACACTGAAGCTTTCTTT

j_gene: TRBJ2-4
d_gene: .
abundance: .
v_gene: TRBV28
CDR3aa: CASSQDRSKIAKNIQYF
CDR3nt: TGTGCCAGCAGTCAGGACAGAAGTAAAATAGCCAAAAACATTCAGTACTTC

j_gene: TRBJ2-1
d_gene: TRBD1
abundance: .
v_gene: TRBV28
CDR3aa: CASSSAQGIDEQFF
CDR3nt: TGTGCCAGCAGTAGCGCACAGGGGATCGATGAGCAGTTCTTC

j_gene: TRBJ2-3
d_gene: TRBD1
abundance: .
v_gene: TRBV12-5
CDR3aa: CASGLDRGSSDTQYF
CDR3nt: TGTGCTAGTGGTTTGGACAGGGGAAGCTCAGATACGCAGTATTTT

j_gene: TRBJ2-3
d_gene: .
abundance: .
v_gene: TRBV25-1
CDR3aa: CASSEWSGDTQYF
CDR3nt: TGTGCCAGCAGTGAATGGTCGGGGGATACGCAGTATTTT

j_gene: TRBJ1-1
d_gene: TRBD1
abundance: .
v_gene: TRBV10-3
CDR3aa: CAISESMGTGQNTEAFF
CDR3nt: TGTGCCATCAGTGAGTCGATGGGGACAGGGCAGAACACTGAAGCTTTCTTT

j_gene: TRBJ1-2
d_gene: .
abundance: .
v_gene: TRBV11-2
CDR3aa: CASSLDDSSGLNYGYTF
CDR3nt: TGTGCCAGCAGCTTAGACGACAGTAGCGGATTAAACTATGGCTACACCTTC

j_gene: TRBJ1-4
d_gene: TRBD1
abundance: .
v_gene: TRBV7-9
CDR3aa: CASSFSAGQGDEKLFF
CDR3nt: TGTGCCAGCAGCTTTTCCGCCGGACAGGGTGATGAAAAACTGTTTTTT

j_gene: TRBJ1-6
d_gene: TRBD1
abundance: .
v_gene: TRBV6-5
CDR3aa: CASRDRGSYNSPLHF
CDR3nt: TGTGCCAGCAGGGACAGGGGTTCCTATAATTCACCCCTCCACTTT

j_gene: TRBJ1-1
d_gene: .
abundance: .
v_gene: TRBV29-1
CDR3aa: CSVEKGGGTEAFF
CDR3nt: TGCAGCGTTGAAAAGGGAGGCGGCACTGAAGCTTTCTTT

j_gene: TRBJ2-5
d_gene: TRBD1
abundance: .
v_gene: TRBV30
CDR3aa: CAWQDYRDREETQYF
CDR3nt: TGTGCCTGGCAAGATTATCGGGACAGGGAAGAGACCCAGTACTTC